The rows below give T cell receptor beta chains drawn from one sample of a study of T cell responses to AZD1222 COVID-19 vaccine. The method was immunoSEQ multiplex PCR; TCRdb's version includes in-frame clones alone and lacks a portion of them. The data hold fewer than 110,000 clones, with over 80% observed a single time. The sequencing here drew on peripheral blood, taken 28 days after the second AZD1222 dose. The receptors come from an adult who received the AZD1222 COVID-19 vaccine. CDR3s include the opening cysteine and the closing phenylalanine or tryptophan. Each record gives: D gene, J gene, clone size, V gene, CDR3 DNA, CDR3 protein. The D gene is left open where the match is weak. Some rows have no size entry. The others give once, few or many, or a class for an expanded clone.

NA	TRBJ1-2	NA	TRBV11-1	TGTGCCAGCAGCTCCAGGACGCCGGACGGCTACACCTTC	CASSSRTPDGYTF
NA	TRBJ1-2	NA	TRBV15	TGTGCCACCAGCAGAGTGGGCAGGGGAGCCTCCTTAGAGGGCTACACCTTC	CATSRVGRGASLEGYTF
TRBD1	TRBJ2-7	NA	TRBV29-1	TGCAGCGTTGAAGCAGGGGGCGGCGAGCAGTACTTC	CSVEAGGGEQYF
NA	TRBJ1-5	NA	TRBV7-6	TGTGCCAGCAGCTTTTTGTCCGATAGCAATCAGCCCCAGCATTTT	CASSFLSDSNQPQHF
NA	TRBJ2-3	medium-sized	TRBV14	TGTGCCAGCAGCCACCCGGCCACAGATACGCAGTATTTT	CASSHPATDTQYF
NA	TRBJ1-1	NA	TRBV15	TGTGCCACCAGCAGAGGTTGGGGTAACACTGAAGCTTTCTTT	CATSRGWGNTEAFF
NA	TRBJ2-7	once	TRBV7-2	TGTGCCAGCAGCTTAGCCGGTGGCCCCTACGAGCAGTACTTC	CASSLAGGPYEQYF
NA	TRBJ2-5	NA	TRBV30	TGTGCCTGGACTCCGGGGGAGACCCAGTACTTC	CAWTPGETQYF
NA	TRBJ2-1	NA	TRBV20-1	TGCAGTGCTAGTCGGACAGTATCAAATGAGCAGTTCTTC	CSASRTVSNEQFF
TRBD1	TRBJ2-2	NA	TRBV30	TGTGCCTGGAGTGTACTAGGGACAGGGGGGCTGGGCGGGGAGCTGTTTTTT	CAWSVLGTGGLGGELFF
TRBD2	TRBJ2-1	NA	TRBV15	TGTGCCACCAGCAGAGGGAGGGGACTAGCGGGACCCAATGAGCAGTTCTTC	CATSRGRGLAGPNEQFF
TRBD1	TRBJ2-7	NA	TRBV28	TGTGCCAGCGGGACAGGTCTATACGAGCAGTACTTC	CASGTGLYEQYF
NA	TRBJ2-1	NA	TRBV7-9	TGTGCCAGCAGCCTCCGGGACCCACTGGACCATGAGCAGTTCTTC	CASSLRDPLDHEQFF
TRBD1	TRBJ2-7	many	TRBV11-2	TGTGCCAGCAGCACCCTACAGGGGTCCTCCTACGAGCAGTACTTC	CASSTLQGSSYEQYF
TRBD2	TRBJ2-1	once	TRBV7-9	TGTGCCAGCAGCTTAGGGTCGGGGGGGAACAATGAGCAGTTCTTC	CASSLGSGGNNEQFF
NA	TRBJ1-3	NA	TRBV15	TGTGCCACCAGCAGAGATCTGGCCGGGAGTGGAAACACCATATATTTT	CATSRDLAGSGNTIYF
TRBD1	TRBJ1-2	NA	TRBV5-1	TGCGCCAGCAGCTTTGGCGGGACAGCTCATGGCTACACCTTC	CASSFGGTAHGYTF
NA	TRBJ2-1	NA	TRBV15	TGTGCCACCAGCAGAGATGTGGGCTATGAGCAGTTCTTC	CATSRDVGYEQFF
NA	TRBJ1-1	NA	TRBV7-2	TGTGCCAGCAGCTTAGCGTTTGACAGGAGGAACACTGAAGCTTTCTTT	CASSLAFDRRNTEAFF
NA	TRBJ1-2	once	TRBV6-5	TGTGCCAGCAGTCCTTCTGGTCAGGGGAGGGGCTACACCTTC	CASSPSGQGRGYTF
TRBD2	TRBJ2-3	NA	TRBV19	TGTGCCACCCACCGGGGGGCGAAAACGGGAGGGACGGATACGCAGTATTTT	CATHRGAKTGGTDTQYF
NA	TRBJ2-1	once	TRBV5-1	TGCGCCAGCAGACAGGACGGGAACAATGAGCAGTTCTTC	CASRQDGNNEQFF
NA	TRBJ2-5	NA	TRBV14	TGTGCCAGCAGCCAAGTCAGAAAAGAGACCCAGTACTTC	CASSQVRKETQYF
NA	TRBJ1-1	few	TRBV27	TGTGCCAGCAGTTTAGGTTCAGTCACTGAAGCTTTCTTT	CASSLGSVTEAFF
NA	TRBJ2-7	NA	TRBV30	TGTGCCTGGAGTAGGGGCGAGCAGTACTTC	CAWSRGEQYF
TRBD1	TRBJ1-6	NA	TRBV5-1	TGCGCCAGCAGCGCCATTGGACAGGGCAATTCACCCCTCCACTTT	CASSAIGQGNSPLHF
NA	TRBJ1-1	NA	TRBV21-1	TGTGCCAGCAGCAAAGCACCAACAGGGGATACTGAAGCTTTCTTT	CASSKAPTGDTEAFF
NA	TRBJ1-5	NA	TRBV27	TGTGCCAGCAGTTACGCCCCGGGGGGCAATCAGCCCCAGCATTTT	CASSYAPGGNQPQHF
NA	TRBJ2-3	NA	TRBV19	TGTGCCAGTAGTAGCCCGGGTCGGAGCACAGATACGCAGTATTTT	CASSSPGRSTDTQYF
TRBD1	TRBJ1-6	NA	TRBV27	TGTGCCAGCAGTTTATCGATCGGGACAGGGGGCGGTTCACCCCTCCACTTT	CASSLSIGTGGGSPLHF